One sample yielded the 9 T cell receptor beta chains listed below, sequenced in a study of T cell responses to AZD1222 COVID-19 vaccine. The assay was immunoSEQ multiplex PCR, and TCRdb's table has in-frame clones only and misses some. The repertoire consists of some 150,000 clones, with 65% to 90% occurring once and the leading ten covering 6.5% to 8.5%. The sample was peripheral blood, taken 28 days after the second dose of the MenACWY control vaccine. These receptors all stem from an adult who received the MenACWY meningococcal vaccine as a control.

V usage is TRBV6-6 and J usage is TRBJ1-2; the D is unclear. There are 13 residues in the CDR3. With 6 bases removed from V and 5 bases from J, the gap between germline ends came to 13 bases. The V gene's germline CDR1 is MNHNY and CDR2 SVGAGI (reference sequence). This CDR3 is CASSPEGKYGYTF. The CDR3 region has the DNA TGTGCCAGCAGCCCCGAGGGAAAGTATGGCTACACCTTC.

This rearrangement joins TRBV3-1 (or the pseudogene TRBV3-2) to TRBJ1-2; D is ambiguous. Per germline, CDR1 LGHDT and CDR2 YNNKEL (reference sequence). CDR3 length: 12 amino acids. V was clipped by 0 bases and J by 8 bases, with 7 bases between them. CDR3 bases: TGTGCCAGCAGCCAAGATGGGGAGGGCTACACCTTC. Protein: CASSQDGEGYTF.

The chain has TRBV30 and TRBJ2-7, with D perhaps being TRBD1 or TRBD2 (5 bases each). The CDR3 is 15 residues long. V lost 2 bases and J 0 bases, leaving 14 bases between the germline ends. The germline CDR1 and CDR2 sequences are GTSNPN and SVGIG (reference sequence). The CDR3 spells CAWSYGTLTSYEQYF. CDR3 DNA sequence: TGTGCCTGGAGTTACGGGACGCTGACCTCCTACGAGCAGTACTTC.

This clone was seen once. This chain links TRBV5-4 with TRBJ1-1; no reliable D call. V was shortened by 4 bases and J by 5 bases, with 12 bases between the two germline ends. This CDR3 spans 13 amino acids. The germline CDR1 and CDR2 sequences are SGHNT and YYREEE (reference sequence). The CDR3 nucleotides read TGTGCCAGCAGCCCTGACCTGACAACTGAAGCTTTCTTT. Protein sequence: CASSPDLTTEAFF.

The chain links TRBV6-5 to TRBJ2-7, with 9 nucleotides matching TRBD2. The CDR3 length is 14 residues. The germline V gene has CDR1 MNHEY and CDR2 SVGAGI. The V segment lost 10 bases and the J segment 1 base; nucleotides outside the gene matches: 8. The CDR3 region is CATNRAGGSYEQYF. CDR3 bases: TGTGCCACCAACAGAGCGGGAGGATCCTACGAGCAGTACTTC.

The CDR3, as DNA: TGTGCTAGTAGCGTGGCAGGGCGGGACGAGCAGTACTTC. It codes for CASSVAGRDEQYF. The chain has TRBV12-5 and TRBJ2-7; D may match TRBD1 or TRBD2 (5 bases each). V lost 8 bases to trimming and J lost 5 bases, with 16 bases between them. The CDR3 extends over 13 amino acids. The germline CDR1 and CDR2 sequences are LGHNT and FRNRAP.

The rearrangement uses TRBV4-2 and TRBJ2-3; a weak D match, TRBD2 (6 bases). Trimming removed 1 base at V and 6 bases at J, with 11 bases between. Germline V CDR1 and CDR2: LGHNA, YNFKEQ. This CDR3 contains 14 residues. This CDR3 reads CASSQAVAGDTQYF. CDR3 nucleotide sequence: TGTGCCAGCAGCCAAGCGGTGGCGGGGGATACGCAGTATTTT.

The chain combines TRBV19 with TRBJ1-1; D is uncertain. Germline CDR1 reads LNHDA; CDR2 reads SQIVND (reference sequence). The CDR3 is 14 residues long. V lost 4 bases and J lost 0, with 9 bases in between. The CDR3 DNA reads as TGTGCCAGTAGTAGTGGGGTCATGAACACTGAAGCTTTCTTT. This encodes CASSSGVMNTEAFF.

The CDR3 DNA sequence: TGTGCCAGCAGCAGTCTGGGGGGCGCCCCCTATAATTCACCCCTCCACTTT. Protein product: CASSSLGGAPYNSPLHF. The chain couples TRBV2 to TRBJ1-6, with D possibly being TRBD1 (6 bases). CDR3 length: 17 amino acids. Deletions cut 6 bases from V and 2 bases from J, with 17 bases between. Germline loops: CDR1 SNHLY, CDR2 FYNNEI. Combining the CDR3 with reference TRBV2 and TRBJ1-6 gives the whole variable domain EPEVTQTPSHQVTQMGQEVILRCVPISNHLYFYWYRQILGQKVEFLVSFYNNEISEKSEIFDDQFSVERPDGSNFTLKIRSTKLEDSAMYFCASSSLGGAPYNSPLHFGNGTRLTVT.